Listed below are T cell receptor beta chains from one sample, sequenced in a study of human T cells and chemical hapten exposure. Using its own MiXCR run on the RACE reads, TCRdb lists one record per CDR3 protein. Among 85,000 to 95,000 distinct CDR3 sequences, about 8.6% were seen once, and the ten largest hold 2.9%. The sequenced sample was whole blood. The receptors were sampled from a female donor in good health. Some clones in this sample may be carry-over from other donors' samples. The CDR3 runs from the conserved cysteine through the conserved F or W. A D gene is named only where the DNA matches it firmly. Where a row states a size, it is once, few, many or the class of an expanded clone; other rows omit it.

CASSQPREGPEQFF,TGCGCCAGCAGCCAGCCGCGGGAGGGCCCCGAGCAGTTCTTC,TRBD2,TRBV4-1,TRBJ2-1,few
CASSLEGLGTEAFF,TGTGCCAGCAGCTTAGAGGGTTTAGGGACTGAAGCTTTCTTT,-,TRBV7-9,TRBJ1-1,few
CASSEMAGPQGVEQYF,TGTGCCAGCAGCGAAATGGCCGGGCCTCAAGGAGTCGAGCAGTACTTC,-,TRBV3-1,TRBJ2-7,few
CASSYQETQYF,TGTGCCAGCAGCTACCAAGAGACCCAGTACTTC,-,TRBV7-9,TRBJ2-5,many
CASSLTAGTSTDTQYF,TGCGCCAGCAGCTTGACGGCGGGGACTAGCACAGATACGCAGTATTTT,-,TRBV5-1,TRBJ2-3,-
CASNGQGTDTQYF,TGCGCCAGCAATGGACAGGGGACAGATACGCAGTATTTT,TRBD1,TRBV10-2,TRBJ2-3,-
CASSSQETQYF,TGTGCCAGCAGCTCACAAGAGACCCAGTACTTC,-,TRBV7-2,TRBJ2-5,many
CSFDGVGGYTF,TGCAGTTTTGATGGGGTTGGTGGCTACACCTTC,-,TRBV20-1,TRBJ1-2,-
CASSYSSGFQPQHF,TGTGCCAGCAGTTACTCGTCCGGGTTTCAGCCCCAGCATTTT,-,TRBV6-6,TRBJ1-5,-
CAISELPGQGTDTQYF,TGTGCCATCAGTGAGCTCCCGGGACAGGGGACAGATACGCAGTATTTT,TRBD1,TRBV10-3,TRBJ2-3,many
CASSDQPRSSYEQYF,TGTGCCAGCTCCGACCAGCCCAGGAGCTCCTACGAGCAGTACTTC,-,TRBV28,TRBJ2-7,many
CSARAIRTPDMDTQYF,TGCAGTGCTAGAGCCATCCGGACTCCCGATATGGATACGCAGTATTTT,-,TRBV20-1,TRBJ2-3,-
CASSLLTQETQYF,TGTGCCAGCAGCTTATTGACCCAAGAGACCCAGTACTTC,-,TRBV7-2,TRBJ2-5,-
CASSYSAYGTEAFF,TGTGCCAGCAGTTACTCTGCTTACGGCACTGAAGCTTTCTTT,-,TRBV6-5,TRBJ1-1,few
CASSAGDRGQPQHF,TGCGCCAGCAGCGCCGGGGACAGGGGACAGCCCCAGCATTTT,TRBD1,TRBV5-1,TRBJ1-5,many
CASSYAGAGYGYTF,TGTGCCAGCAGTTATGCGGGGGCTGGCTATGGCTACACCTTC,-,TRBV6-5,TRBJ1-2,many
CASSTVSGSSYNEQFF,TGTGCCAGTAGTACGGTTAGCGGGAGCTCCTACAATGAGCAGTTCTTC,TRBD2,TRBV19,TRBJ2-1,-